These 31 T cell receptor beta chains share one sample of origin, sequenced in a study of T-cell reconstitution after alpha-beta-depleted transplantation in children. Library preparation (for TCRbeta) was performed with unique molecular identifiers. TCRdb reprocessed the PCR reads with MiXCR, giving one entry per CDR3 protein. Here the sample spans 700,000 or so distinct CDR3 sequences, 10% to 15% being singletons. This specimen consisted of PBMCs, obtained before TCRalphabeta/CD19-depleted stem cell transplant. These receptors were taken from a girl aged 2 to 9 with congenital amegakaryocytic thrombocytopenia, due to receive a stem cell transplant.

This clonotype appeared many times. The V call is TRBV20-1, the J call TRBJ2-1; 14 nucleotides match TRBD2. The CDR3 consists of 16 residues. V gave up 3 bases and J gave up 5 bases; unmatched junction bases: 6. The germline CDR1 and CDR2 sequences are DFQATT and SNEGSKA (reference sequence). The CDR3, as DNA: TGCAGTGCTAGTCTCCAGGGACTAGCGGGAGACAATGAGCAGTTCTTC. It specifies CSASLQGLAGDNEQFF.

The table lists this clonotype with a few counts. This chain links TRBV11-3 with TRBJ2-3; TRBD2 agrees at 9 bases. Germline V CDR1 and CDR2: SGHNT, YENEEA. Unmatched junction bases numbered 9, after V lost 5 bases and J lost 3 bases. The CDR3 covers 16 residues. This CDR3 is CASSTRGAGGTDTQYF. CDR3 DNA: TGTGCCAGCAGCACCCGAGGAGCGGGAGGAACAGATACGCAGTATTTT.

Concerning this clonotype itself: The conserved phenylalanine or tryptophan is not found at the CDR3 terminus, so this likely reflects a read error. The chain links TRBV11-1 to TRBJ1-3; D is perhaps TRBD1 (5 bases). The CDR3 runs 18 residues. Germline V gene lookup returns CDR1 SGHAT and CDR2 FQDESV (reference sequence). V was cut by 1 base and J by 0 bases, with 16 bases left in between. The CDR3 is CASSLGFQGWSSGNTIYL. CDR3 DNA sequence: TGTGCCAGCAGCTTAGGGTTCCAGGGATGGAGCTCTGGAAACACCATATATTTA.

In this sample, this clonotype turned up many times. The chain combines TRBV27 with TRBJ1-2; D is unresolved. Trimming took off 6 bases at V and 6 bases at J, with 11 bases between the two ends. Germline CDR1 and CDR2: MNHEY and SMNVEV (reference sequence). The CDR3 covers 12 residues. Here the CDR3 reads CASSLSGDGYTF. CDR3 nucleotide sequence: TGTGCCAGCAGCCTGTCGGGAGATGGCTACACCTTC.

This clonotype appeared many times. This chain links TRBV12-3 or TRBV12-4 with TRBJ1-1; perhaps TRBD1 as D (5 bases). CDR3 size: 18 residues. V lost 7 bases, J lost 3 bases, and 27 bases lay in between. The CDR3 DNA reads TGTGCCAGCACCCCAGGTGGTACAGGCTCAAAACAGTACACTGAAGCTTTCTTT. Translation gives CASTPGGTGSKQYTEAFF.

This clonotype was recorded at least ten times. This sequence joins TRBV28 and TRBJ2-5, with D unresolved. V was clipped by 5 bases and J by 2 bases, with 9 bases between them. In germline, CDR1 is MDHEN, CDR2 SYDVKM. The CDR3 consists of 13 residues. CDR3 in amino acids: CASSRVSQETQYF. CDR3 coding DNA: TGTGCCAGCAGTCGGGTTAGTCAAGAGACCCAGTACTTC.

This clonotype was seen at least ten times. This rearrangement joins TRBV4-1 to TRBJ2-1; D gene uncertain. V lost 5 bases, J lost 8 bases, and 10 bases lay in between. This CDR3 is built from 12 residues. Germline loops: CDR1 MGHRA, CDR2 YSYEKL. The CDR3 region is CASSFIRDEQFF. The CDR3, as DNA: TGCGCCAGCAGCTTTATTAGGGATGAGCAGTTCTTC.

CDR3 coding DNA: TGCGCCAGCAGACGACCGAACCAAGAGACCCAGTACTTC. Encoded protein: CASRRPNQETQYF. The chain uses TRBV5-1 and TRBJ2-5; no definite D call. The germline V gene has CDR1 SGHRS and CDR2 YFSETQ. The CDR3 has 13 residues. Trimming removed 5 bases from V and 0 bases from J, with 8 bases in between.

This clonotype was seen ten or more times. This chain uses TRBV7-2 with TRBJ2-3; D remains ambiguous. CDR3 length: 12 amino acids. CDR1 and CDR2 (germline): SGHTA, FQGNSA. The V gene lost 5 bases and the J gene lost 6 bases, with 9 bases spanning the gap. The CDR3 nucleotides read TGTGCCAGCAGCCTATGGGCCGATACGCAGTATTTT. Translation: CASSLWADTQYF.

Worth noting for this clonotype: Possible read error: a much larger clone is one base away. This sequence joins TRBV5-1 and TRBJ2-3; 7 nucleotides line up with TRBD2. CDR3 length: 18 amino acids. CDR1 and CDR2 (germline): SGHRS, YFSETQ. The CDR3, as DNA: TGCGCCAGCTGCTTGGGTTTTACTAGCGACTATAGCACAGATACGCAGTATTTT. It encodes CASCLGFTSDYSTDTQYF.

This clonotype came up many times. V gene TRBV7-2 combines with J gene TRBJ2-7; the match to TRBD1 covers 9 bases. The CDR3 consists of 14 residues. Germline V gives CDR1 SGHTA, CDR2 FQGNSA. V lost 4 bases and J lost 3; bases outside the gene matches: 4. The CDR3: CASSSDRGSYEQYF. CDR3 DNA: TGTGCCAGCAGCTCGGACAGGGGCAGCTACGAGCAGTACTTC.

This clonotype has a count of ten or more. The chain links TRBV5-1 to TRBJ1-4; D is perhaps TRBD1 (5 bases). Germline CDR1 SGHRS, CDR2 YFSETQ. CDR3 length: 15 residues. Between the trimmed V and J ends, which lost 0 bases and 8 bases, there was a span of 14 bases. CDR3 coding DNA: TGCGCCAGCAGCTTGGCCCCGGGGGAAGGAGAAAAACTGTTTTTT. Amino acids: CASSLAPGEGEKLFF.

This clonotype was counted at least ten times. V gene TRBV12-1 combines with J gene TRBJ2-1; no check of the table's D call, TRBD2, against the DNA was made. TRBV12-1 is deemed a pseudogene. The CDR3 loop spans 16 amino acids. The CDR3 here is CASSLRDSLSYNEQFF. The CDR3 coding sequence is TGTGCCAGCAGCCTTAGGGACTCCCTCTCCTACAATGAGCAGTTCTTC.

This clonotype has a count of ten or more. This chain uses TRBV29-1 with TRBJ2-3; D is undetermined. This CDR3 contains 13 residues. In germline, CDR1 is SQVTM, CDR2 ANQGSEA. The germline V and J ends were trimmed by 6 bases and 4 bases, with 14 bases remaining between them. The CDR3 DNA is TGCAGCGTAGCCCTCCGAGCATCAGATACGCAGTATTTT. This encodes CSVALRASDTQYF.

This chain joins TRBV7-9 and TRBJ1-4, with TRBD1 as a possible D gene (5 bases). V gave up 6 bases and J gave up 3 bases, with 14 bases separating them. CDR3 length: 15 residues. Germline values: CDR1 SEHNR, CDR2 FQNEAQ (reference sequence). In DNA, the CDR3 is TGTGCCAGCAGGCCTGGACACTGGCCTAATGAAAAACTGTTTTTT. Protein sequence: CASRPGHWPNEKLFF.

This clonotype showed up many times. This chain connects TRBV29-1 to TRBJ2-5, with D tentatively TRBD2 (6 bases). Trimming stripped 4 bases from V and 5 bases from J, with 17 bases between. CDR1 is SQVTM and CDR2 is ANQGSEA in the germline V gene. The length of the CDR3 is 14 residues. The CDR3 region is CSVVKRVEGETQYF. CDR3 nucleotides: TGCAGCGTTGTAAAGCGGGTTGAAGGGGAGACCCAGTACTTC.

Many counts were recorded for this clonotype. J is TRBJ1-4 and V is TRBV20-1; no clear D. Germline loops: CDR1 DFQATT, CDR2 SNEGSKA (reference sequence). V was shortened by 1 base and J by 8 bases, with 5 bases between the two germline ends. The CDR3 length is 11 residues. The CDR3 DNA reads TGCAGTGCTAGAGTTACAGAAAAACTGTTTTTT. Translated: CSARVTEKLFF.

This clonotype was picked up a small number of times. The chain combines TRBV3-1 with TRBJ2-5; D gene uncertain. Trimming shortened V by 1 base and J by 5 bases, and 8 bases separated the two germline ends. This CDR3 contains 13 residues. Germline lookup yields CDR1 LGHDT and CDR2 YNNKEL (reference sequence). CDR3 nucleotide sequence: TGTGCCAGCAGCCAAGGGTATGCGGAGACCCAGTACTTC. Translation: CASSQGYAETQYF.

CDR3 in amino acids: CASSQEDSGLNTDTQYF. The CDR3 coding sequence is TGCGCCAGCAGCCAAGAAGATAGCGGGCTTAACACAGATACGCAGTATTTT. V gene TRBV4-1 combines with J gene TRBJ2-3, with 7 bases lining up with TRBD2. Losses at the gene ends were 0 bases for V and 2 bases for J; bases not matched to a gene: 8. The CDR3 is 17 amino acids. Germline loops: CDR1 MGHRA, CDR2 YSYEKL.

CDR3 sequence (DNA): TGTGCCAGCAGCTTGAGGAGCAACTATGGCTACACCTTC. It translates to CASSLRSNYGYTF. This chain uses TRBV7-9 with TRBJ1-2; D gene uncertain. V dropped 3 bases and J dropped 2 bases, with 7 bases sitting between them. This CDR3 is built from 13 residues. The germline V gene has CDR1 SEHNR and CDR2 FQNEAQ (reference sequence).

This clonotype has only a few counts. CDR3 sequence: CASSTGHLSSYNEQFF. Written as DNA, the CDR3 is TGTGCCAGCAGCACTGGACACTTGAGCTCCTACAATGAGCAGTTCTTC. The V call is TRBV3-1, the J call TRBJ2-1; D perhaps matches TRBD1 (5 bases). Trimming shortened V by 5 bases and J by 0 bases, and 14 bases separated the two germline ends. CDR3 length: 16 residues. Germline V gene sequence: CDR1 LGHDT, CDR2 YNNKEL (reference sequence).

There are a few counts of this clonotype. This rearrangement joins TRBV28 to TRBJ2-1, with 13 bases lining up with TRBD2. The CDR3 covers 15 residues. Germline loops: CDR1 MDHEN, CDR2 SYDVKM. The CDR3, as DNA: TGTGCTACGTGGGCGACTAGCGGGGGGATTAATGAGCAGTTCTTC. It encodes CATWATSGGINEQFF.

This clonotype was counted only a few times. The rearrangement joins TRBV12-3 or TRBV12-4 to TRBJ2-7; D gene unclear. The CDR3 runs to 15 residues. Trimming pared 3 bases from V and 0 bases from J, leaving 12 bases between. In DNA, the CDR3 is TGTGCCAGCAGTTTGTACAATTCAAACTCCTACGAGCAGTACTTC. Residues: CASSLYNSNSYEQYF.

The CDR3 loop is CASSSLLGYEQYF. CDR3 sequence (DNA): TGCGCCAGCAGTTCCTTGTTGGGCTACGAGCAGTACTTC. V usage is TRBV5-1 and J usage is TRBJ2-7; D gene uncertain. This CDR3 comprises 13 residues. V lost 5 bases and J lost 3, with 12 bases in between. Per the germline V gene, CDR1 is SGHRS and CDR2 is YFSETQ.

This clonotype was found many times. This chain connects TRBV5-1 to TRBJ2-1, with 11 bases matching TRBD2. J gave up 8 bases and V 4 bases, and 17 bases lay outside the gene matches. The length of the CDR3 is 18 residues. Germline V gives CDR1 SGHRS, CDR2 YFSETQ. In DNA form, the CDR3 reads TGCGCCAGCAGCGGTATATTAGCGGGAGGGCCTGGCATCGATGAGCAGTTCTTC. It encodes CASSGILAGGPGIDEQFF.

This chain uses TRBV6-1 with TRBJ2-7; weak D call: TRBD2 (6 bases). The CDR3 covers 14 residues. Germline CDR1 is MNHNS and CDR2 is SASEGT. The V gene lost 6 bases and the J gene lost 3 bases, with 15 bases spanning the gap. This CDR3 reads CASSRRLDIYEQYF. CDR3 in DNA: TGTGCCAGCAGCCGGCGACTAGATATCTACGAGCAGTACTTC.

This clonotype was recorded many times. J is TRBJ2-1 and V is TRBV20-1; 8 bases are shared with TRBD1. After removal of 5 bases from V and 0 bases from J, the junction contained 6 bases not matched to a gene. The CDR3 runs 15 residues. Germline assignment: CDR1 DFQATT and CDR2 SNEGSKA (reference sequence). In DNA form, the CDR3 reads TGCAGTGCTTTCGACAGGGGAGGCTCCTACAATGAGCAGTTCTTC. This gives the protein CSAFDRGGSYNEQFF.

This clonotype showed up many times. The chain is built from TRBV20-1 and TRBJ2-1; D may be TRBD1 (8 bases). The CDR3 length is 18 residues. V dropped 3 bases and J dropped 9 bases, with 30 bases sitting between them. The germline CDR1 and CDR2 sequences are DFQATT and SNEGSKA (reference sequence). CDR3 region: CSARIRTGRGFSYGEQFF. In nucleotides, the CDR3 is TGCAGTGCTAGGATCAGGACAGGGAGGGGTTTCTCCTATGGTGAGCAGTTCTTC.

This clonotype came up many times. V gene TRBV5-1 combines with J gene TRBJ2-1; TRBD2 matches 9 bases. This CDR3 is 14 amino acids long. V lost 5 bases to trimming and J lost 4 bases; unmatched junction nucleotides: 4. Germline V gene sequence: CDR1 SGHRS, CDR2 YFSETQ. For the CDR3, the DNA is TGCGCCAGCAGTGAGCGGGAGGAATACAATGAGCAGTTCTTC. Translated: CASSEREEYNEQFF.

On this clonotype: A read error is possible here, since a much larger clone lies one base away. The gene calls are TRBV6-1 and TRBJ1-5; D perhaps matches TRBD1 (5 bases). The CDR3 covers 13 residues. In germline, CDR1 is MNHNS, CDR2 SASEGT. The CDR3 sequence is CARSATASQPQHF. The CDR3 nucleotides read TGTGCCCGCAGTGCGACAGCTAGTCAGCCCCAGCATTTT.

This clonotype occurred many times. CDR3 in DNA: TGCAGTGCTAGGCGATGGGGGACGGAGCAGTTCTTC. Amino acid sequence: CSARRWGTEQFF. The chain links TRBV20-1 to TRBJ2-1; the D call may be TRBD1 or TRBD2 (5 bases each). Trimming removed 3 bases at V and 10 bases at J, with 13 bases between. Germline-derived CDR1 and CDR2 are DFQATT and SNEGSKA (reference sequence). The CDR3 runs to 12 residues.